The 4 T cell receptor beta chains given below trace back to one sample, sequenced in a study of control samples from healthy donors and cancer patients. TCRdb's table, derived via immunoSEQ multiplex PCR, lists solely in-frame clones and lacks some. The sample contains some 120,000 clones, 87% of which appear only once. Sequenced material: blood. These receptors were obtained from a man younger than 30 in good health.

This chain links TRBV6-5 with TRBJ1-3, with D possibly matching TRBD1 (5 bases). CDR1 is MNHEY, CDR2 SVGAGI, per germline. Trimming removed 5 bases at V and 0 bases at J, with 11 bases between. The CDR3 covers 15 residues. CDR3 residues: CASSPDSRSGNTIYF. DNA for the CDR3: TGTGCCAGCAGTCCCGACAGCCGCTCTGGAAACACCATATATTTT.

The CDR3 DNA sequence: TGTGCCAGCAGGGAATTTGGACAGTCATATAGCAATCAGCCCCAGCATTTT. Amino acid sequence: CASREFGQSYSNQPQHF. The genes are TRBV28 and TRBJ1-5; a weak D match, TRBD1 (6 bases). The CDR3 spans 17 residues. From germline, CDR1 is MDHEN and CDR2 SYDVKM. V gave up 6 bases and J gave up 0 bases, with 18 bases separating them.

This clone was found once. The rearrangement links TRBV7-2 to TRBJ1-2; D uncertain. Trimming shortened V by 5 bases and J by 8 bases, and 18 bases separated the two germline ends. The CDR3 spans 14 residues. Germline CDR1 SGHTA, CDR2 FQGNSA. CDR3: CASSPIATSGGYTF. The CDR3 nucleotides are TGTGCCAGCAGCCCTATAGCTACGAGTGGGGGCTACACCTTC.

This chain joins TRBV24-1 and TRBJ1-4, with 7 bases aligning to TRBD1. V trimming: 5 bases; J trimming: 7 bases; junction bases outside the gene matches: 6. The CDR3 extends over 14 amino acids. CDR1 KGHDR and CDR2 SFDVKD come from the germline V gene. CDR3 in amino acids: CATSGTGESEKLFF. The CDR3 DNA sequence: TGTGCCACCAGTGGCACAGGGGAAAGTGAAAAACTGTTTTTT.